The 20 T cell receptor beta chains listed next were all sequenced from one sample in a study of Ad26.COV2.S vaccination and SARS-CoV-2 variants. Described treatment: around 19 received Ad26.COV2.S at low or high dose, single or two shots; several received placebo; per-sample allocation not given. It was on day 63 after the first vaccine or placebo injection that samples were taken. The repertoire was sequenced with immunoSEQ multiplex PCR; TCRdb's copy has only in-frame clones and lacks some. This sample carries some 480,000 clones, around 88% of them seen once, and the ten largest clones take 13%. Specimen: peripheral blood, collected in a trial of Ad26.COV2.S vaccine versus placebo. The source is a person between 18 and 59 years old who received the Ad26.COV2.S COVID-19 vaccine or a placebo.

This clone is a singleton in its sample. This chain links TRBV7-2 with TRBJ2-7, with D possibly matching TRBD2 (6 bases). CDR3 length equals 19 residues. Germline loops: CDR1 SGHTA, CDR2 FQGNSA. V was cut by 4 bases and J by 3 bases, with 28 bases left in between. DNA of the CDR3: TGTGCCAGCAGCTCACCTTCCCGGCGGGGCACTCCCGGGCTCTACGAGCAGTACTTC. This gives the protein CASSSPSRRGTPGLYEQYF.

CDR3 amino acids: CASSLWGQGAGDTQYF. In DNA, the CDR3 is TGTGCCAGCAGCTTATGGGGGCAGGGGGCGGGAGATACGCAGTATTTT. The chain couples TRBV11-2 to TRBJ2-3; 8 bases match TRBD1. The germline CDR1 and CDR2 sequences are SGHAT and FQNNGV. Germline trimming cut 2 bases from V and 5 bases from J; bases unmatched to any gene: 9. CDR3 length: 16 amino acids.

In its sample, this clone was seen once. CDR3 DNA sequence: TGTGCCAGCAGTGAAGCGCGCGGACAGGTTTATGGCTACACCTTC. Residues: CASSEARGQVYGYTF. The V call is TRBV2, the J call TRBJ1-2; 7 bases are a match to TRBD1. Germline CDR1 SNHLY, CDR2 FYNNEI. The CDR3 consists of 15 residues. With 0 bases clipped from V and 5 bases from J, the junction kept 6 bases outside the gene matches.

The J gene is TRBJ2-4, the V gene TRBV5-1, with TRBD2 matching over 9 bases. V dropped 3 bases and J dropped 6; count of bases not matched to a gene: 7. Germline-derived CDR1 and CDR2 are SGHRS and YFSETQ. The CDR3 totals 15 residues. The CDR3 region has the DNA TGCGCCAGCAGCTCTCTAGCGGGAAAGGCAAACATTCAGTACTTC. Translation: CASSSLAGKANIQYF. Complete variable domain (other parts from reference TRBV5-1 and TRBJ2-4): KAGVTQTPRYLIKTRGQQVTLSCSPISGHRSVSWYQQTPGQGLQFLFEYFSETQRNKGNFPGRFSGRQFSNSRSEMNVSTLELGDSALYLCASSSLAGKANIQYFGAGTRLSVL.

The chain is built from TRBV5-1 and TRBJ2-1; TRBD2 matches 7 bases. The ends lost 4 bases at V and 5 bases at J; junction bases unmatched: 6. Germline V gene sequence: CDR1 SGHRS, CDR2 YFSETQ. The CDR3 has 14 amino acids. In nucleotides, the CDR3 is TGCGCCAGCAGCACGGCTAGCGGAAACAATGAGCAGTTCTTC. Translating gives CASSTASGNNEQFF.

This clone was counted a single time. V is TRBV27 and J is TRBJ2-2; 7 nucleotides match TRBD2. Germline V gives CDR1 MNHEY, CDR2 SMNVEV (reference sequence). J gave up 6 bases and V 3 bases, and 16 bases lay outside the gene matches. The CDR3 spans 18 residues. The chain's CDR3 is CASSFVRGRALAPGELFF. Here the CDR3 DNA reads TGTGCCAGCAGTTTTGTTCGGGGGAGGGCCTTGGCGCCCGGGGAGCTGTTTTTT.

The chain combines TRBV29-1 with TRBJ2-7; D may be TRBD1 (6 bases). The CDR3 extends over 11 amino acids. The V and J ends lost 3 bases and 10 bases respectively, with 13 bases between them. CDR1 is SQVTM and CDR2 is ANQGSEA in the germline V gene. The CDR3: CSVEGATVQYF. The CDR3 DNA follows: TGCAGCGTTGAGGGGGCAACGGTCCAGTACTTC.

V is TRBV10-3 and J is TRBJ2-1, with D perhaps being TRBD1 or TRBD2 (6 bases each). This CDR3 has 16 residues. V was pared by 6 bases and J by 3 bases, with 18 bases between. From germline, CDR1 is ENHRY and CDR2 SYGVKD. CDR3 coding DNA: TGTGCCATCAGCCCGCGACGGGGGCTATACTACAATGAGCAGTTCTTC. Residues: CAISPRRGLYYNEQFF.

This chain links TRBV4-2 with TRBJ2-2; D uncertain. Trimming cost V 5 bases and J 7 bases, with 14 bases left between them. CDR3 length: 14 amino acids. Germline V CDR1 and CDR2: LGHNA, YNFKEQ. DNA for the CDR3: TGTGCCAGCAGCTTAGAAATCCGGGTCGGGGAGCTGTTTTTT. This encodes CASSLEIRVGELFF.

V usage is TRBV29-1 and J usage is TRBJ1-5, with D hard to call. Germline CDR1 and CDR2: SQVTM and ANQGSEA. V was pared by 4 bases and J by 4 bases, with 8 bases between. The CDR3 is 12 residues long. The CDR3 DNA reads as TGCAGCGTTGGCTGGCCTAATCAGCCCCAGCATTTT. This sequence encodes CSVGWPNQPQHF.

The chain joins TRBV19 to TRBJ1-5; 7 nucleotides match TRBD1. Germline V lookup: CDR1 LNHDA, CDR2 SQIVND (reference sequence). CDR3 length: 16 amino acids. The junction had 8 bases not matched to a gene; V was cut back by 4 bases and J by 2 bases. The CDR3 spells CASSTKDRIGNQPQHF. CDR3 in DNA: TGTGCCAGTAGTACCAAGGACAGGATTGGCAATCAGCCCCAGCATTTT.

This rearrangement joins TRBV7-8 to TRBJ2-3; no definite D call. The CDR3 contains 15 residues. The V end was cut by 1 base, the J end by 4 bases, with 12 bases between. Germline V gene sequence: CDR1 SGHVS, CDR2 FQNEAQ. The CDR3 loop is CASSLDYSGSDTQYF. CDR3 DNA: TGTGCCAGCAGCTTAGACTACTCGGGTTCAGATACGCAGTATTTT.

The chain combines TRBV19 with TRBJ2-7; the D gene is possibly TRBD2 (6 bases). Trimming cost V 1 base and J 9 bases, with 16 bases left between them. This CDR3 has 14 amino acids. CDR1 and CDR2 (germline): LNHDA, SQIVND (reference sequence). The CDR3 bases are TGTGCCAGTAGTATAGGAGGGACTGCAATGGGGCAGTACTTC. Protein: CASSIGGTAMGQYF.

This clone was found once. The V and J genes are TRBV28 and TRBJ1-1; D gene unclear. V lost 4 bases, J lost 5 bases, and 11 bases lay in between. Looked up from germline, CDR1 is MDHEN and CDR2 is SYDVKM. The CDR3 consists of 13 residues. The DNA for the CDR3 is TGTGCCAGCAGTTACCCCCGGTGGACTGAAGCTTTCTTT. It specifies CASSYPRWTEAFF. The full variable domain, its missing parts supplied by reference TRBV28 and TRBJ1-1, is DVKVTQSSRYLVKRTGEKVFLECVQDMDHENMFWYRQDPGLGLRLIYFSYDVKMKEKGDIPEGYSVSREKKERFSLILESASTNQTSMYLCASSYPRWTEAFFGQGTRLTVV.

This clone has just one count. The CDR3 spells CASKPLLPLAGGGADTQYF. CDR3 DNA sequence: TGCGCCAGCAAACCACTACTACCCCTAGCGGGAGGGGGAGCAGATACGCAGTATTTT. This chain joins TRBV10-2 and TRBJ2-3, with 12 nucleotides matching TRBD2. V lost 7 bases to trimming and J lost 4 bases; unmatched junction nucleotides: 18. The CDR3 length is 19 residues. Germline V gives CDR1 WSHSY, CDR2 SAAADI.

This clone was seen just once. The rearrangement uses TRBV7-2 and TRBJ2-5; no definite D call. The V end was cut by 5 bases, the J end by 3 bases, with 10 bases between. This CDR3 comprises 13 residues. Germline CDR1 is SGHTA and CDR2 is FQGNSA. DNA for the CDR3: TGTGCCAGCAGCCGTACCAGAGAAGAGACCCAGTACTTC. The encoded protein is CASSRTREETQYF.

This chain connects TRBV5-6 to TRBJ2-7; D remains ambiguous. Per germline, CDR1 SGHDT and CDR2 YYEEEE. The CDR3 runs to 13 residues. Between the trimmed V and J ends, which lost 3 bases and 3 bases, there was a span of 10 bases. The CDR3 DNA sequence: TGTGCCAGCAGCTCGGGTTTTGGCTACGAGCAGTACTTC. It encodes CASSSGFGYEQYF.

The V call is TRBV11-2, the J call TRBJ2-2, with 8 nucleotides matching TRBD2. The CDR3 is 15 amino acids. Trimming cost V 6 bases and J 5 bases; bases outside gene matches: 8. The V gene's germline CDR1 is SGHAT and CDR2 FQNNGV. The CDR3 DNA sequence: TGTGCCAGCAGTACCGGGACTAGGTATACCGGGGAGCTGTTTTTT. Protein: CASSTGTRYTGELFF. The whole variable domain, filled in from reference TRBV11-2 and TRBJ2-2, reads EAGVAQSPRYKIIEKRQSVAFWCNPISGHATLYWYQQILGQGPKLLIQFQNNGVVDDSQLPKDRFSAERLKGVDSTLKIQPAKLEDSAVYLCASSTGTRYTGELFFGEGSRLTVL.

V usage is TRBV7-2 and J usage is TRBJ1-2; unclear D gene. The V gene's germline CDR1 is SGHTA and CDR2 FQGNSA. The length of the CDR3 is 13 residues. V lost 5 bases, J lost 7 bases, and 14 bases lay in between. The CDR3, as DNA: TGTGCCAGCAGCCCGCTGCTGAGGATTGGCTACACCTTC. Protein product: CASSPLLRIGYTF.

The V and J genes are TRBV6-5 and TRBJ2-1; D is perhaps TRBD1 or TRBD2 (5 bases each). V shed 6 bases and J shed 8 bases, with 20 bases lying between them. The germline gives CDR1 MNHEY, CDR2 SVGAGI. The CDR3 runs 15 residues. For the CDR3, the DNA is TGTGCCAGCAGCCCCGGGACCTCCCTGGTCTATGAGCAGTTCTTC. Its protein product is CASSPGTSLVYEQFF.